The 2 T cell receptor beta chains in this list originate from one sample, sequenced in a study of cytomegalovirus exposure and HLA in healthy donors (TCRdb year 2017). Library method: the immunoSEQ multiplex PCR assay. What TCRdb holds here is the immuneACCESS table cut down to in-frame rearrangements. Part of the clones is not present; checked against another copy, under half of the missing clones reflect an unresolved V gene, and the others are unexplained. The sample records about 140,000 clones, roughly 86% of which are singletons. 7.5% to 9% of the sample belongs to the ten largest clones. What was sequenced was PBMCs. The receptors stem from a man aged 18 to 30 in good health and CMV-seropositive.

The rearrangement joins TRBV5-1 to TRBJ1-5, with 7 bases that match TRBD1. V shed 0 bases and J 4 bases; nucleotides not matched to a gene: 4. Germline-derived CDR1 and CDR2 are SGHRS and YFSETQ. The CDR3 totals 15 residues. In DNA form, the CDR3 reads TGCGCCAGCAGCTTGGTACCAGGGGGAAATCAGCCCCAGCATTTT. Translation gives CASSLVPGGNQPQHF.

The chain has TRBV7-2 and TRBJ2-3; D not resolved. There are 14 residues in the CDR3. CDR1 is SGHTA, CDR2 FQGNSA, per germline. With 5 bases removed from V and 5 bases from J, the gap between germline ends came to 14 bases. The CDR3 spells CASSTTPPGDTQYF. The CDR3 DNA follows: TGTGCCAGCAGCACGACACCCCCCGGAGATACGCAGTATTTT.